What follows is one T cell receptor beta chain and its context. This entry belongs to a study of blood T cell repertoires in COVID-19. Sequencing was performed with immunoSEQ multiplex PCR; in TCRdb, only in-frame clones are kept and a portion is missing. The table has 70,000 to 100,000 clones, more than 75% seen once; the top ten hold about 12%. The V end lost 7 bases, the J end lost 10 bases, and 16 bases lay between the germline ends. The V gene's germline CDR1 is WSHSY and CDR2 SAAADI. The CDR3 length is 12 residues. The receptor was derived from a human donor in a cohort sampled during active COVID-19. This rearrangement joins TRBV10-2 to TRBJ1-1; unclear D gene. Material for sequencing was peripheral blood. CDR3 coding DNA: TGCGCCAGCACGGCCGGGGAATCGGGAGCTTTCTTT. This sequence encodes CASTAGESGAFF.